The rows below give T cell receptor beta chains drawn from one sample of a study of T-cell reconstitution after alpha-beta-depleted transplantation in children. From the PCR reads, TCRdb called clonotypes with MiXCR, one entry per CDR3 protein. This table has around 200,000 distinct CDR3 sequences, about 9.5% appearing once. Sample: PBMCs from the stem cell graft donor, taken from the stem cell graft. Every receptor here comes from a human donor who donated a stem cell graft to a child with acute lymphoblastic leukemia. CDR3s include the opening cysteine and the closing phenylalanine or tryptophan. D genes are given only for firm matches. A clone size is listed for some rows: how often the clone was seen (once, few, many), or a class if it is expanded.

TRBV5-4	-	TRBJ2-3	-	TGTGCCAGCAGCTTGGGTACAAGGGCCACAGATACGCAGTATTTT	CASSLGTRATDTQYF
TRBV2	many	TRBJ2-7	TRBD1	TGTGCCACTACAGGGGGATGGGAGCAGTACTTC	CATTGGWEQYF
TRBV5-1	few	TRBJ2-2	TRBD2	TGCGCCAGCAGCTCAGGACTAGCGGGGGGCGCGAACACCGGGGAGCTGTTTTTT	CASSSGLAGGANTGELFF
TRBV30	few	TRBJ1-2	-	TGTGCCTGGGGACCTCGGGGCCCCTATGGCTACACCTTC	CAWGPRGPYGYTF
TRBV11-1	-	TRBJ2-3	-	TGTGCCAGCAGCCTTGCCCCGCGGGGTCGCGCAGATACGCAGTATTTT	CASSLAPRGRADTQYF
TRBV7-9	many	TRBJ1-1	-	TGTGCCAGCAGCTTAGTGCCGGGACCTTCGAACGCTGAAGCTTTCTTT	CASSLVPGPSNAEAFF
TRBV4-3	-	TRBJ2-3	TRBD2	TGCGCCAGCAGCCAAGAAGTGGCTAGCGGGGCTAGCACAGATACGCAGTATTTT	CASSQEVASGASTDTQYF
TRBV18	many	TRBJ1-6	-	TGTGCCAGCTCCGTACAGGGATCGGAGAGCTCCTATAATTCACCCCTCCACTTT	CASSVQGSESSYNSPLHF
TRBV20-1	-	TRBJ2-3	-	TGCAGTGCTAGAGTGCGGGGAGATACGCAGTATTTT	CSARVRGDTQYF
TRBV12-3/TRBV12-4	-	TRBJ2-3	TRBD2	TGTGCCAGCAGTTCCACTAGCGGCGCCGCAACAGATACGCAGTATTTT	CASSSTSGAATDTQYF
TRBV12-3/TRBV12-4	few	TRBJ2-3	-	TGTGCCACCGCGCCGGATACGCAGTATTTT	CATAPDTQYF